The 17 T cell receptor beta chains reported below all come from one sample, sequenced in a study of beta chain features in type 1 diabetes. Their antigens are not known. Whole-study findings and limits: Across all four CD4+ subsets, people with type 1 diabetes showed modestly shorter TCRB CDR3s.

Expressed TCRB transcripts were sequenced because the entire RNA isolate underwent reverse transcription. TCRdb's table, derived via immunoSEQ multiplex PCR, lists solely in-frame clones and lacks some. The sample includes 300,000 to 350,000 clones, about 13% of them seen just once. What was sequenced was naive CD4+ T cells from blood. These TCRs come from a woman between 18 and 29 years old with type 1 diabetes.

This chain joins TRBV5-4 and TRBJ1-2; TRBD1 might be the D (6 bases). There are 13 residues in the CDR3. The V gene lost 2 bases and the J gene lost 13 bases, with 18 bases spanning the gap. Germline CDR1 SGHNT, CDR2 YYREEE (reference sequence). The CDR3 here is CASSLPGGAVVTF. The DNA for the CDR3 is TGTGCCAGCAGCTTACCGGGGGGCGCAGTCGTCACCTTC.

This sequence joins TRBV18 and TRBJ2-1; 10 positions agree with TRBD2. Germline V gene data show CDR1 as KGHSH and CDR2 as LQKENI. V was pared by 6 bases and J by 5 bases, with 4 bases of the junction left unmatched. This CDR3 is built from 14 residues. The CDR3 nucleotides are TGTGCCAGCTCGCTAGCGGGAGTGGACAATGAGCAGTTCTTC. Translated, it gives CASSLAGVDNEQFF.

The chain has TRBV5-5 and TRBJ2-2; D remains unclear. Deletions cut 5 bases from V and 2 bases from J, with 13 bases between. CDR1 is SGHKS and CDR2 is YYEKEE in the germline V gene (reference sequence). The length of the CDR3 is 15 residues. The CDR3 loop reads CASRTQRPNTGELFF. Here the CDR3 DNA reads TGTGCCAGCAGAACACAGAGACCTAACACCGGGGAGCTGTTTTTT.

This clone came up a few times. The chain couples TRBV2 to TRBJ2-7, with 9 bases matching TRBD1. CDR3 length equals 13 residues. CDR1 and CDR2 (germline): SNHLY, FYNNEI. Losses at the gene ends were 5 bases for V and 3 bases for J; bases not matched to a gene: 2. CDR3 sequence: CASSSTGGYEQYF. The DNA for the CDR3 is TGTGCCAGCAGTTCGACAGGGGGCTACGAGCAGTACTTC.

This clone was observed at least ten times. This chain connects TRBV29-1 to TRBJ1-5, with D unclear. Trimming took 4 bases from V and 4 from J, leaving 8 bases between them. The CDR3 sequence is 12 residues long. Germline loops: CDR1 SQVTM, CDR2 ANQGSEA. The CDR3: CSVAGNNQPQHF. The CDR3 nucleotides are TGCAGCGTTGCGGGGAATAATCAGCCCCAGCATTTT.

This chain links TRBV28 with TRBJ1-2, with D tentatively TRBD1 (5 bases). The V gene's germline CDR1 is MDHEN and CDR2 SYDVKM. V was trimmed by 3 bases and J by 2 bases, leaving 7 bases between them. This CDR3 has 13 residues. CDR3 bases: TGTGCCAGCAGTTTGAAGGGGAACTATGGCTACACCTTC. As protein: CASSLKGNYGYTF.

The chain carries TRBV19 and TRBJ1-2; D call uncertain. This CDR3 has 15 amino acids. CDR1 is LNHDA and CDR2 is SQIVND in the germline V gene (reference sequence). Between the trimmed V and J ends, which lost 2 bases and 0 bases, there was a span of 10 bases. This chain's CDR3 is CASSIKAGANYGYTF. CDR3 sequence (DNA): TGTGCCAGTAGTATAAAGGCCGGAGCTAACTATGGCTACACCTTC.

This chain connects TRBV7-9 to TRBJ2-5; 9 bases map to TRBD1. The J segment lost 4 bases and the V segment lost 5 bases, leaving 8 bases of the junction unmatched. This CDR3 has 15 residues. Germline loops: CDR1 SEHNR, CDR2 FQNEAQ (reference sequence). The CDR3 coding sequence is TGTGCCAGCAGCGTGACCGGGACAGGGACAGAGACCCAGTACTTC. Amino acids: CASSVTGTGTETQYF.

This clone was observed a few times. The chain combines TRBV30 with TRBJ1-1; 7 nucleotides match TRBD1. Trimming cost V 4 bases and J 4 bases; bases outside gene matches: 9. CDR3 size: 14 residues. The germline V gene encodes CDR1 GTSNPN and CDR2 SVGIG (reference sequence). The CDR3 nucleotides read TGTGCCTGGATTAGCAGAGGGGGCGGCACTGAAGCTTTCTTT. Encoded protein: CAWISRGGGTEAFF.

This clone was picked up a small number of times. The chain has TRBV7-8 and TRBJ2-5; maybe TRBD1 (6 bases). This CDR3 has 14 residues. The V and J ends lost 5 bases and 5 bases respectively, with 15 bases between them. Germline lookup yields CDR1 SGHVS and CDR2 FQNEAQ. CDR3 sequence (DNA): TGTGCCAGCAGCCCGCACAGGGAACCGGAGACCCAGTACTTC. This sequence encodes CASSPHREPETQYF.

The chain is built from TRBV18 and TRBJ1-5; TRBD1 aligns across 9 bases. V gave up 6 bases and J gave up 0 bases; unmatched junction bases: 9. CDR3 length equals 17 residues. Germline CDR1 KGHSH, CDR2 LQKENI. CDR3 in amino acids: CASSPFGQGNSNQPQHF. CDR3 nucleotides: TGTGCCAGCTCCCCTTTTGGACAGGGGAATAGCAATCAGCCCCAGCATTTT.

V is TRBV4-3 and J is TRBJ1-2; 7 nucleotides match TRBD1. The ends lost 5 bases at V and 8 bases at J; junction bases unmatched: 14. The V gene's germline CDR1 is LGHNA and CDR2 YSLEER. The CDR3 extends over 15 amino acids. The CDR3 nucleotides are TGCGCCAGCAGCTCCCTGGGGCAGGGGGATCGGGGCTACACCTTC. Amino acids: CASSSLGQGDRGYTF.

This rearrangement joins TRBV5-1 to TRBJ2-1, with D perhaps TRBD1 (7 bases). This CDR3 is 16 amino acids long. The ends were cut back, 4 bases at V and 2 bases at J, with 16 bases in the middle. From germline, CDR1 is SGHRS and CDR2 YFSETQ. The CDR3 region is CASSPRGADTYNEQFF. CDR3 DNA: TGCGCCAGCAGCCCCAGGGGGGCCGACACCTACAATGAGCAGTTCTTC.

V and J are TRBV9 and TRBJ1-2, with a tentative D call TRBD1 (6 bases). V was trimmed by 6 bases and J by 2 bases, leaving 14 bases between them. CDR1 and CDR2 (germline): SGDLS, YYNGEE. This CDR3 has 14 amino acids. CDR3 amino acids: CASTQDQGNYGYTF. CDR3 sequence (DNA): TGTGCCAGCACCCAGGACCAGGGGAACTATGGCTACACCTTC.

This clone was seen more than once but under ten times. Additional DNA sequences in this sample encode the identical CDR3. The chain joins TRBV7-9 to TRBJ2-5; no firm D call. V was pared by 3 bases and J by 4 bases, with 3 bases between. CDR3 length: 11 amino acids. Germline CDR1 reads SEHNR; CDR2 reads FQNEAQ (reference sequence). DNA of the CDR3: TGTGCCAGCAGCTTCCGAGAGACCCAGTACTTC. It yields the protein CASSFRETQYF.

V usage is TRBV30 and J usage is TRBJ2-7; the match to TRBD2 covers 7 bases. The CDR3 is 12 amino acids. Germline V gene data show CDR1 as GTSNPN and CDR2 as SVGIG (reference sequence). Trimming cost V 2 bases and J 7 bases; bases outside gene matches: 5. DNA for the CDR3: TGTGCCTGGAGTTCGTGGGGAGGGGAGCAGTACTTC. This sequence encodes CAWSSWGGEQYF.

This clone was seen only a few times. The gene calls are TRBV10-2 and TRBJ2-7; 7 nucleotides match TRBD2. The CDR3 is 15 residues long. Germline V gene lookup returns CDR1 WSHSY and CDR2 SAAADI. Unmatched junction bases numbered 13, after V lost 6 bases and J lost 5 bases. The CDR3 loop reads CASSGSRGGAHEQYV. CDR3 sequence (DNA): TGCGCCAGCAGCGGGAGCCGGGGAGGGGCCCACGAGCAGTACGTC.